Listed here are 18 T cell receptor beta chains from one sample, sequenced in a study of T cells after yellow fever vaccination. From the 5' RACE reads, TCRdb called clonotypes with MiXCR, one entry per CDR3 protein. This sample has some 320,000 distinct CDR3 sequences, with roughly 8.7% found just once. The sequenced sample was PBMCs, obtained on the day of the first yellow fever vaccination. The receptors derive from a man between 18 and 29 years old who received the YFV17D yellow fever vaccine.

CDR3 DNA sequence: TGTGCCAGCAGGGTGGATCGGAGGCAGTATTTT. Amino acids: CASRVDRRQYF. The chain uses TRBV6-1 and TRBJ2-3; D is ambiguous. The CDR3 has 11 amino acids. CDR1 and CDR2 (germline): MNHNS, SASEGT. The V end lost 6 bases, the J end lost 11 bases, and 12 bases lay between the germline ends.

This clonotype was seen a handful of times. The chain carries TRBV6-1 and TRBJ1-4; the D gene is possibly TRBD1 (6 bases). The CDR3 is 13 residues long. The germline V gene encodes CDR1 MNHNS and CDR2 SASEGT. V was trimmed by 5 bases and J by 4 bases, leaving 8 bases between them. The CDR3 DNA is TGTGCCAGCAGTCAGGGGATTAATGAAAAACTGTTTTTT. It codes for CASSQGINEKLFF.

This clonotype occurred a few times. The chain couples TRBV5-1 to TRBJ1-5; no clear D. CDR1 and CDR2 from the germline V gene are SGHRS and YFSETQ. The CDR3 runs to 12 residues. Between the trimmed V and J ends, which lost 4 bases and 11 bases, there was a span of 13 bases. Written as DNA, the CDR3 is TGCGCCAGCAGCCCCAAAGGAGGAGCCCAGCATTTT. It is translated as CASSPKGGAQHF.

This clonotype was detected only a few times. This chain joins TRBV20-1 and TRBJ2-7; D gene uncertain. V lost 3 bases and J 6 bases, leaving 9 bases between the germline ends. Per germline, CDR1 DFQATT and CDR2 SNEGSKA (reference sequence). This CDR3 is 11 amino acids long. Here the CDR3 DNA reads TGCAGTGCTAGTGGGAAGCGCGAGCAGTACGTC. It codes for CSASGKREQYV.

Worth noting for this clonotype: At one boundary the junction diverges from the germline segment, which might be a read error. The chain uses TRBV20-1 and TRBJ2-5; TRBD1 matches at 8 bases. CDR3 length: 13 residues. Germline CDR1 reads DFQATT; CDR2 reads SNEGSKA (reference sequence). The CDR3 nucleotides read TGCAGTGCGCCCGACAGGGGAGGAGAGTCCCAGTACTTC. The encoded protein is CSAPDRGGESQYF.

Written as DNA, the CDR3 is TGCGCCAGCAGCTCGGGACAGGGGGGCGAGCAGTACTTC. Protein product: CASSSGQGGEQYF. V is TRBV5-1 and J is TRBJ2-7, with TRBD1 matching over 11 bases. The CDR3 is 13 residues long. The junction had 2 bases not matched to a gene; V was cut back by 3 bases and J by 6 bases. CDR1 SGHRS and CDR2 YFSETQ come from the germline V gene.

V and J are TRBV19 and TRBJ2-4, with TRBD1 as a possible D gene (6 bases). With 4 bases removed from V and 3 bases from J, the gap between germline ends came to 22 bases. The CDR3 contains 18 residues. From germline, CDR1 is LNHDA and CDR2 SQIVND (reference sequence). DNA for the CDR3: TGTGCCAGTAGTAGTCATTTTCGAGGACAGTCGATCAAAAACATTCAGTACTTC. This translates into CASSSHFRGQSIKNIQYF.

V usage is TRBV7-2 and J usage is TRBJ1-1, with 7 nucleotides matching TRBD1. The ends lost 5 bases at V and 1 base at J; junction bases unmatched: 4. Germline V lookup: CDR1 SGHTA, CDR2 FQGNSA. This CDR3 is built from 14 residues. In nucleotides, the CDR3 is TGTGCCAGCAGCCCGGACAGGAGGAACACTGAAGCTTTCTTT. It translates to CASSPDRRNTEAFF.

This CDR3 is CASSTGQIYGYTF. The DNA for the CDR3 is TGTGCCAGCAGTACGGGACAGATCTATGGCTACACCTTC. The chain carries TRBV6-1 and TRBJ1-2, with TRBD1 identical over 7 bases. This CDR3 has 13 residues. CDR1 MNHNS and CDR2 SASEGT come from the germline V gene. V lost 5 bases to trimming and J lost 4 bases; unmatched junction nucleotides: 4.

The CDR3 reads CASSITSGTYNEQFF. The CDR3 bases are TGTGCCAGCAGCATAACTAGCGGGACCTACAATGAGCAGTTCTTC. V is TRBV9 and J is TRBJ2-1, with 10 positions matching TRBD2. CDR1 and CDR2 (germline): SGDLS, YYNGEE. Unmatched junction bases numbered 3, after V lost 4 bases and J lost 2 bases. CDR3 size: 15 residues.

This clonotype was counted many times. The rearrangement uses TRBV9 and TRBJ2-2, with D perhaps TRBD1 (6 bases). Germline V lookup: CDR1 SGDLS, CDR2 YYNGEE. The CDR3 has 15 residues. Trimming pared 4 bases from V and 1 base from J, leaving 11 bases between. Here the CDR3 DNA reads TGTGCCAGCAGCCCTCGCAGGGGGAACACCGGGGAGCTGTTTTTT. Encoded protein: CASSPRRGNTGELFF.

V and J are TRBV2 and TRBJ2-3; D is unresolved. V gave up 5 bases and J gave up 6 bases, with 12 bases separating them. The CDR3 is 13 amino acids. Looked up from germline, CDR1 is SNHLY and CDR2 is FYNNEI. The CDR3 bases are TGTGCCAGCAGTCGGCTCGCTTTGGATACGCAGTATTTT. This codes for CASSRLALDTQYF.

The table lists this clonotype with a few counts. The rearrangement uses TRBV29-1 and TRBJ1-5, with D maybe TRBD1 (5 bases). Trimming removed 6 bases from V and 4 bases from J, with 10 bases in between. In germline, CDR1 is SQVTM, CDR2 ANQGSEA. The CDR3 covers 12 residues. Here the CDR3 reads CSVRDGNQPQHF. In nucleotides, the CDR3 is TGCAGCGTCCGGGACGGGAATCAGCCCCAGCATTTT.

This clonotype came up many times. This sequence joins TRBV4-3 and TRBJ2-5; D gene uncertain. The length of the CDR3 is 13 residues. Trimming shortened V by 2 bases and J by 2 bases, and 6 bases separated the two germline ends. CDR1 LGHNA and CDR2 YSLEER come from the germline V gene. The CDR3 DNA sequence: TGCGCCAGCAGCCAAATTCTGCAAGAGACCCAGTACTTC. Its translation is CASSQILQETQYF.

The chain is built from TRBV7-3 and TRBJ1-6; D gene ambiguous. Per germline, CDR1 SGHTA and CDR2 FQGTGA. The V gene lost 5 bases and the J gene lost 7 bases, with 9 bases spanning the gap. The length of the CDR3 is 13 residues. CDR3: CASSPRPNSPLHF. For the CDR3, the DNA is TGTGCCAGCAGCCCTCGGCCGAATTCACCCCTCCACTTT. Based on the CDR3 plus reference TRBV7-3 and TRBJ1-6, the full variable domain is GAGVSQTPSNKVTEKGKYVELRCDPISGHTALYWYRQSLGQGPEFLIYFQGTGAADDSGLPNDRFFAVRPEGSVSTLKIQRTERGDSAVYLCASSPRPNSPLHFGNGTRLTVT.

There are a few counts of this clonotype. This chain links TRBV19 with TRBJ1-2, with D possibly being TRBD1 (5 bases). CDR1 and CDR2 (germline): LNHDA, SQIVND (reference sequence). The CDR3 length is 15 residues. V was clipped by 5 bases and J by 4 bases, with 17 bases between them. DNA for the CDR3: TGTGCCAGTAGTCCAACGACAGATTACTTCTATGGCTACACCTTC. Protein product: CASSPTTDYFYGYTF.

This chain uses TRBV11-2 with TRBJ2-7; D remains unclear. The CDR3 has 14 residues. Trimming took off 2 bases at V and 1 base at J, with 9 bases between the two ends. Germline V gene data show CDR1 as SGHAT and CDR2 as FQNNGV. This chain's CDR3 is CASSLSAESYEQYF. In DNA, the CDR3 is TGTGCCAGCAGCTTATCGGCGGAATCCTACGAGCAGTACTTC.

The J gene is TRBJ2-5, the V gene TRBV2; 9 nucleotides match TRBD2. Per germline, CDR1 SNHLY and CDR2 FYNNEI. The J segment lost 5 bases and the V segment lost 6 bases, leaving 10 bases of the junction unmatched. This CDR3 has 15 residues. The CDR3, as DNA: TGTGCCAGCAGGATGGGGACTAGCCCTGGGGAGACCCAGTACTTC. It codes for CASRMGTSPGETQYF.